This TCR beta chain was profiled in a study of response to subunit inactivated influenza vaccine. The CDR3 is 15 residues long. The germline V gene has CDR1 MDHEN and CDR2 SYDVKM. V was clipped by 2 bases and J by 1 base, with 10 bases between them. This clonotype showed up just a few times. Using its own MiXCR run on the RT-PCR reads, TCRdb lists one record per CDR3 protein. Of about 700,000 distinct CDR3 sequences in the sample, roughly 13% are singletons; the top ten hold 6% to 7%. This TCR was recovered from a man aged 50-59 years who received an inactivated influenza vaccine. The material was PBMCs from blood, obtained 14 to 15 days before vaccination. The chain couples TRBV28 to TRBJ2-3; no clear D gene. CDR3 nucleotide sequence: TGTGCCAGCAGTTTAAGTAGCCTGGGCACAGATACGCAGTATTTT. The encoded protein is CASSLSSLGTDTQYF.